A single sample gave rise to the 15 T cell receptor beta chains below, sequenced in a study of glioma-infiltrating T cells after dendritic cell vaccination. The table came from immunoSEQ multiplex PCR; TCRdb's copy has only in-frame clones and leaves some out. The repertoire includes 100,000 or so clones, nearly 90% of them detected once, and 2.7% sits in the top ten. Described time point: after dendritic cell vaccination, including at tumor progression/relapse. The sequencing here drew on blood, taken after dendritic cell vaccination. These receptor sequences come from a human donor with glioblastoma.

The chain is built from TRBV9 and TRBJ1-2, with 8 bases fitting TRBD1. The ends lost 3 bases at V and 7 bases at J; junction bases unmatched: 2. Germline CDR1 is SGDLS and CDR2 is YYNGEE. The CDR3 totals 12 residues. CDR3 loop: CASSAGGAGYTF. Written as DNA, the CDR3 is TGTGCCAGCAGCGCAGGGGGCGCTGGCTACACCTTC.

The chain recombines TRBV7-9 with TRBJ1-1; D not certain. This CDR3 is built from 14 residues. The ends were cut back, 2 bases at V and 5 bases at J, with 12 bases in the middle. From germline, CDR1 is SEHNR and CDR2 FQNEAQ (reference sequence). CDR3 sequence: CASSLMRGGTEAFF. The DNA of the CDR3 is TGTGCCAGCAGCTTAATGCGGGGAGGTACTGAAGCTTTCTTT. The whole variable domain, filled in from reference TRBV7-9 and TRBJ1-1, reads DTGVSQNPRHKITKRGQNVTFRCDPISEHNRLYWYRQTLGQGPEFLTYFQNEAQLEKSRLLSDRFSAERPKGSFSTLEIQRTEQGDSAMYLCASSLMRGGTEAFFGQGTRLTVV.

This rearrangement joins TRBV6-6 to TRBJ1-5, with 7 bases that match TRBD1. V gave up 4 bases and J gave up 3 bases; unmatched junction bases: 6. This CDR3 has 15 amino acids. CDR1 is MNHNY and CDR2 is SVGAGI in the germline V gene (reference sequence). The CDR3 loop reads CASSLLGTVNQPQHF. DNA for the CDR3: TGTGCCAGCAGTTTACTCGGGACAGTCAATCAGCCCCAGCATTTT.

The V and J genes are TRBV6-5 and TRBJ1-3, with D perhaps TRBD1 (5 bases). Per the germline V gene, CDR1 is MNHEY and CDR2 is SVGAGI. V lost 7 bases and J lost 4, with 14 bases in between. There are 14 residues in the CDR3. The CDR3 reads CASTRTGAGNTIYF. The CDR3 region has the DNA TGTGCCAGCACCAGAACAGGCGCCGGAAACACCATATATTTT.

This clone was detected only once. The chain joins TRBV19 to TRBJ1-1, with 7 bases aligning to TRBD1. The V segment lost 7 bases and the J segment 5 bases; nucleotides outside the gene matches: 13. Looked up from germline, CDR1 is LNHDA and CDR2 is SQIVND (reference sequence). The CDR3 spans 15 residues. DNA of the CDR3: TGTGCCAGTACCCCTAGGGGGCAGGGGAGGACTGAAGCTTTCTTT. The encoded protein is CASTPRGQGRTEAFF.

The chain recombines TRBV4-1 with TRBJ2-5; TRBD2 is a possible D gene (6 bases). This CDR3 is built from 16 residues. Trimming stripped 5 bases from V and 5 bases from J, with 21 bases between. Looked up from germline, CDR1 is MGHRA and CDR2 is YSYEKL. The CDR3 DNA sequence: TGCGCCAGCAGCAGCGGCGGAGGAGCGGGTACGGAGACCCAGTACTTC. It codes for CASSSGGGAGTETQYF.

The sample holds a few counts of this clone. The rearrangement links TRBV19 to TRBJ1-4, with 8 bases identical to TRBD1. Trimming removed 6 bases from V and 5 bases from J; junction bases left unmatched: 5. Germline-derived CDR1 and CDR2 are LNHDA and SQIVND (reference sequence). This CDR3 spans 14 amino acids. CDR3 coding DNA: TGTGCCAGTAGAACCGGGACAGGCAATGAAAAACTGTTTTTT. This codes for CASRTGTGNEKLFF.

This chain connects TRBV19 to TRBJ2-2; a weak D match, TRBD1 (5 bases). This CDR3 region has 17 residues. Trimming took off 3 bases at V and 0 bases at J, with 14 bases between the two ends. From germline, CDR1 is LNHDA and CDR2 SQIVND (reference sequence). Written as DNA, the CDR3 is TGTGCCAGTAGTATTGGGTGGGGCAGGGCGAACACCGGGGAGCTGTTTTTT. Translation: CASSIGWGRANTGELFF.

The CDR3 loop reads CSVRTSSWGTDTQYF. Written as DNA, the CDR3 is TGCAGCGTTCGGACTAGCTCGTGGGGCACAGATACGCAGTATTTT. The gene calls are TRBV29-1 and TRBJ2-3, with TRBD2 matching 8 bases. Germline loops: CDR1 SQVTM, CDR2 ANQGSEA. V shed 5 bases and J 1 base; nucleotides not matched to a gene: 8. The CDR3 covers 15 residues.

This chain links TRBV6-1 with TRBJ2-7; 12 bases fit TRBD2. After removal of 3 bases from V and 3 bases from J, the junction contained 9 bases not matched to a gene. CDR3 length: 17 residues. Germline V CDR1 and CDR2: MNHNS, SASEGT. The CDR3 is CASSDLAGGVPLYEQYF. The CDR3 region has the DNA TGTGCCAGCAGTGATCTAGCGGGGGGGGTCCCACTCTACGAGCAGTACTTC.

The chain carries TRBV6-1 and TRBJ1-1; D unclear. Germline CDR1 and CDR2: MNHNS and SASEGT. The CDR3 totals 14 residues. V was cut by 0 bases and J by 0 bases, with 5 bases left in between. CDR3 sequence: CASSEATVNTEAFF. The CDR3 bases are TGTGCCAGCAGTGAAGCTACGGTGAACACTGAAGCTTTCTTT.

V is TRBV5-4 and J is TRBJ2-1; 7 bases fit TRBD2. Germline loops: CDR1 SGHNT, CDR2 YYREEE (reference sequence). Trimming removed 3 bases from V and 7 bases from J; junction bases left unmatched: 13. The CDR3 extends over 16 amino acids. CDR3 residues: CASSYSGLGTGNEQFF. As DNA, the CDR3 is TGTGCCAGCAGCTACTCCGGACTAGGGACGGGTAATGAGCAGTTCTTC.

V usage is TRBV7-9 and J usage is TRBJ2-7; 9 nucleotides agree with TRBD1. Germline CDR1 is SEHNR and CDR2 is FQNEAQ (reference sequence). V was clipped by 5 bases and J by 2 bases; unmatched bases: 7. The CDR3 spans 15 residues. Written as DNA, the CDR3 is TGTGCCAGCAGCCCGGGACAGGGATATACCTACGAGCAGTACTTC. Protein sequence: CASSPGQGYTYEQYF.

The J gene is TRBJ1-2, the V gene TRBV18, with D unclear. The CDR3 extends over 14 amino acids. V was pared by 3 bases and J by 4 bases, with 12 bases between. Germline V gene lookup returns CDR1 KGHSH and CDR2 LQKENI. CDR3 sequence reads: CASSPGPPGYGYTF. DNA of the CDR3: TGTGCCAGCTCACCTGGGCCCCCAGGCTATGGCTACACCTTC.

The gene calls are TRBV7-9 and TRBJ1-5; 8 nucleotides agree with TRBD1. CDR1 is SEHNR and CDR2 is FQNEAQ in the germline V gene (reference sequence). The CDR3 consists of 17 residues. The V gene end was trimmed by 5 bases and the J gene end by 7 bases; junction bases not matched to a gene: 16. The CDR3 reads CASSLSGAPGGGQPQHF. CDR3 sequence (DNA): TGTGCCAGCAGCCTTAGTGGGGCACCAGGGGGCGGGCAGCCCCAGCATTTT.